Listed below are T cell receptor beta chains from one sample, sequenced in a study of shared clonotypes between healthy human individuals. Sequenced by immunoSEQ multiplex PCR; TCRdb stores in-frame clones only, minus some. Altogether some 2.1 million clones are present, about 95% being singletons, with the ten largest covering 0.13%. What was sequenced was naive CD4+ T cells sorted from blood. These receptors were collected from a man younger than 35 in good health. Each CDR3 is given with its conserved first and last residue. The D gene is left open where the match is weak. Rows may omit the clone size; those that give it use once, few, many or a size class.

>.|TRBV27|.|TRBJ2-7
TGTGCCAGCAGAGGGACCACCCCAGCGCCCGAGCAGTACTTC
CASRGTTPAPEQYF
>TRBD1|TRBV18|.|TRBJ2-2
TGTGCCAGCTCACCGAGACAGGGTGGCGCCGGGGAGCTGTTTTTT
CASSPRQGGAGELFF
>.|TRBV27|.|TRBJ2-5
TGTGCCAGCAGTTCATACGGACATCCCACACAAGAGACCCAGTACTTC
CASSSYGHPTQETQYF
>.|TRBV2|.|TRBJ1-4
TGTGCCAGCAGTACCGGGACATTGTTAAATGAAAAACTGTTTTTT
CASSTGTLLNEKLFF
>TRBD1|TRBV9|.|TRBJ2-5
TGTGCCAGCAGCGTAGGAGGGACAGGGAAAGAGACCCAGTACTTC
CASSVGGTGKETQYF
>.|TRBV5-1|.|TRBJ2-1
TGCGCCAGCTCTATAGCGGCCTACAATGAGCAGTTCTTC
CASSIAAYNEQFF
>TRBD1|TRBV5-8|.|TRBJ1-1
TGTGCCAGCAGCTTCAGGGGGCTCAAGAACACTGAAGCTTTCTTT
CASSFRGLKNTEAFF
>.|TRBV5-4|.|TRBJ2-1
TGTGCCAGCAGCCCGTCGAATCGGGGGGCCTCATACAATGAGCAGTTCTTC
CASSPSNRGASYNEQFF
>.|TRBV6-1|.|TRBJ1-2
TGTGCCAGCAGTGAATCGGTCAGGGTAAAAAACTATGGCTACACCTTC
CASSESVRVKNYGYTF
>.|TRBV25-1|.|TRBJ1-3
TGTGCCAGCAGTGTGGCAGGGGCACGCAACACCATATATTTT
CASSVAGARNTIYF
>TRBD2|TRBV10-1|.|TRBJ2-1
TGCGCCAGCAGTTCGACTAGCGGGGGGTACAATGAGCAGTTCTTC
CASSSTSGGYNEQFF
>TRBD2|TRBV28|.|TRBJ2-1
TGTGCCAGCCGACTAGCGGGGGGAAGTGAGCAGTTCTTC
CASRLAGGSEQFF
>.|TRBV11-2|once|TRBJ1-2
TGTGCCAGCAGTTTCAACGGGGCAGGGGCCTATGGCTACACCTTC
CASSFNGAGAYGYTF
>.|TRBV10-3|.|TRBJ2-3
TGTGCCATCAGTGCCCGTAGTGCTAGCACAGATACGCAGTATTTT
CAISARSASTDTQYF
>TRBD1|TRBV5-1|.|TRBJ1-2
TGCGCCAGCACGGACAGGGCAAACTATGGCTACACCTTC
CASTDRANYGYTF
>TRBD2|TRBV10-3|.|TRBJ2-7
TGTGCCATCACTTCCCTAGCGGGACAAAGCGAGCAGTACTTC
CAITSLAGQSEQYF
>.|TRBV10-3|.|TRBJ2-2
TGTGCCATCAGTGACTCCGAAGGGCGGGTGGAGCTGTTTTTT
CAISDSEGRVELFF
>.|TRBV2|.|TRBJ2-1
TGTGCCAGCAGTGACGAGGGTCATGAGCAGTTCTTC
CASSDEGHEQFF
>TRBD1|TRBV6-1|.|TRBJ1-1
TGTGCCAGCAGTCCGGGACAGCTTAACACTGAAGCTTTCTTT
CASSPGQLNTEAFF
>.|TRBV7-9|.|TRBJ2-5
TGTGCCAGCAGCTTAGGGTCGACAAACCAAGAGACCCAGTACTTC
CASSLGSTNQETQYF
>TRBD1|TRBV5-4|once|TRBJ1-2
TGTGCCAGCAGCTTCATACTGAGGACAGGGTTAGACTATGGCTACACCTTC
CASSFILRTGLDYGYTF
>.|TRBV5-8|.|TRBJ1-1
TGTGCCAGCAGCTCCCATTGGAACACTGAAGCTTTCTTT
CASSSHWNTEAFF
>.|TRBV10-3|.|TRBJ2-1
TGTGCCATCAGTGACGGCTCCTACAATGAGCAGTTCTTC
CAISDGSYNEQFF
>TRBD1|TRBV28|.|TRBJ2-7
TGTGCCAGCAGCTCGGTCCCGGGACAGGGCACCTACGAGCAGTACTTC
CASSSVPGQGTYEQYF